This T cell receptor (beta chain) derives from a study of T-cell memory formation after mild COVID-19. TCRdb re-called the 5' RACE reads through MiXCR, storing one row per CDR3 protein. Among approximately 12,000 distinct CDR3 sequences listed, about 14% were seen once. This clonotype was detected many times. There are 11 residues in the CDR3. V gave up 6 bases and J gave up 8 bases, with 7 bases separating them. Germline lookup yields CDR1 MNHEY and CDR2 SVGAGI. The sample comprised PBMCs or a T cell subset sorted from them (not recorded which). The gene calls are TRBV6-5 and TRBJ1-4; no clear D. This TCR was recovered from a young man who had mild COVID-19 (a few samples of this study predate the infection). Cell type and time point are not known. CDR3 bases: TGTGCCAGCAGGTGGGCGGAAAAACTGTTTTTT. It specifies CASRWAEKLFF.